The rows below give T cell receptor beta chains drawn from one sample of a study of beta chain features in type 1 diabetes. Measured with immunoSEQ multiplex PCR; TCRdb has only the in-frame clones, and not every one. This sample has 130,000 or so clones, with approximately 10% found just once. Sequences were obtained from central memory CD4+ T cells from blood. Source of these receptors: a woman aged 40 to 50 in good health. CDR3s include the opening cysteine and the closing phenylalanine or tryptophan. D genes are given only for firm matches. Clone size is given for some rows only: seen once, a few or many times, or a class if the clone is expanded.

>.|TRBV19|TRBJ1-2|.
CASSISQASNYGYTF
TGTGCCAGTAGTATATCGCAGGCCTCTAACTATGGCTACACCTTC
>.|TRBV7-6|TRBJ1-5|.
CASSLAQGSNQPQHF
TGTGCCAGCAGCTTAGCGCAGGGCAGCAATCAGCCCCAGCATTTT
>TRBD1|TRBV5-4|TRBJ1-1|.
CASSLAGGLREAFF
TGTGCCAGCAGCTTGGCAGGGGGCCTGCGTGAAGCTTTCTTT
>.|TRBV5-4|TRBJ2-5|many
CASSFSGVETQYF
TGTGCCAGCAGCTTCTCCGGGGTGGAGACCCAGTACTTC
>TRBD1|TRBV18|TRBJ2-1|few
CASSPNGPGGYNEQFF
TGTGCCAGCTCACCAAACGGCCCAGGGGGCTACAATGAGCAGTTCTTC
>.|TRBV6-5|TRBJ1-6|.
CASSYSMGQTNSPLHF
TGTGCCAGCAGTTACTCGATGGGCCAGACAAATTCACCCCTCCACTTT
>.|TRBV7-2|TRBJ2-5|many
CASSLAPSSETQYF
TGTGCCAGCAGCTTAGCGCCTAGCTCGGAGACCCAGTACTTC
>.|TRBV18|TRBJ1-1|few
CASSPQTALNTEAFF
TGTGCCAGCTCACCCCAGACAGCGTTGAACACTGAAGCTTTCTTT
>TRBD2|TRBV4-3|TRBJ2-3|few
CASSQLAGGRNTDTQYF
TGCGCCAGCAGCCAACTAGCGGGGGGACGAAACACAGATACGCAGTATTTT
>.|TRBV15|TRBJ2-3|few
CATSRDLEGLAQYF
TGTGCCACCAGCAGAGATTTGGAGGGTCTGGCGCAGTATTTT
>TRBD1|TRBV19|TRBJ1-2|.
CASSIDRDSDNYGYTF
TGTGCCAGTAGTATAGATCGGGACAGCGATAACTATGGCTACACCTTC
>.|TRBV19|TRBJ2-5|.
CASSLWTGKETQYF
TGTGCCAGTAGTCTCTGGACGGGAAAAGAGACCCAGTACTTC
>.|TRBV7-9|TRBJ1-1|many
CASRAKDRLNTEAFF
TGTGCCAGCAGAGCCAAAGACAGGTTGAACACTGAAGCTTTCTTT
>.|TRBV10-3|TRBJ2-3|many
CAISVGGGPTDTQYF
TGTGCCATCAGTGTAGGCGGGGGCCCCACAGATACGCAGTATTTT
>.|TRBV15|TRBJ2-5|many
CATSPRGETQYF
TGTGCCACCAGCCCCCGGGGAGAGACCCAGTACTTC
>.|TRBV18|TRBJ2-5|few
CASSPRETQYF
TGTGCCAGCTCACCGAGAGAGACCCAGTACTTC
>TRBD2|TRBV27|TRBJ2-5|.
CASSYSGAMTQYF
TGTGCCAGCAGTTATAGCGGGGCTATGACCCAGTACTTC
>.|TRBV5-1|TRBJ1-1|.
CASSLREGRGLYTEAFF
TGCGCCAGCAGCTTGAGAGAGGGCAGGGGATTATACACTGAAGCTTTCTTT
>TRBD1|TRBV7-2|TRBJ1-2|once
CASEYWVGQGATGYTF
TGTGCCAGCGAATACTGGGTTGGGCAGGGGGCGACTGGCTACACCTTC
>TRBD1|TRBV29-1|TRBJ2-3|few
CSVEERRGLVKDTQYF
TGCAGCGTTGAAGAACGCAGGGGGCTTGTAAAAGATACGCAGTATTTT
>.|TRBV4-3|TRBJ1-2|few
CASSPRTGGTFGYTF
TGCGCCAGCAGCCCTCGGACGGGGGGTACCTTTGGCTACACCTTC